The 11 T cell receptor beta chains in this list originate from one sample, sequenced in a study of T cell repertoires in cytomegalovirus infection. These receptors are not linked to any known antigen. TCRdb re-called the reads with MiXCR, one entry per CDR3 protein. The profile shows fewer than 350,000 distinct CDR3 sequences, 25% to 30% of them singletons. Sequencing used cultured PBMCs, obtained from culture after CMV antigen stimulation. These receptors all stem from a human donor in good health (CMV status not recorded). Some clones in this sample may be carry-over from other donors' samples.

Only a few counts were recorded for this clonotype. The chain joins TRBV19 to TRBJ2-1, with D possibly matching TRBD2 (6 bases). The CDR3 has 14 residues. Germline V CDR1 and CDR2: LNHDA, SQIVND (reference sequence). The V end lost 7 bases, the J end lost 4 bases, and 14 bases lay between the germline ends. CDR3 protein: CASKGTSIYNEQFF. In nucleotides, the CDR3 is TGTGCCAGTAAAGGGACTTCTATTTACAATGAGCAGTTCTTC.

The rearrangement uses TRBV2 and TRBJ2-7; TRBD2 matches 7 bases. The V and J ends lost 5 bases and 3 bases, in that order; junction bases with no gene match: 7. Germline assignment: CDR1 SNHLY and CDR2 FYNNEI. CDR3 length: 14 residues. The CDR3 DNA reads TGTGCCAGCAGTTCTAGCGGCGCAAGCTACGAGCAGTACTTC. Protein: CASSSSGASYEQYF.

J is TRBJ1-1 and V is TRBV3-1, with 12 positions matching TRBD1. V lost 2 bases and J lost 3; bases outside the gene matches: 10. Germline V gene lookup returns CDR1 LGHDT and CDR2 YNNKEL (reference sequence). There are 18 residues in the CDR3. CDR3 in amino acids: CASSQITGTGGAHTEAFF. For the CDR3, the DNA is TGTGCCAGCAGCCAAATAACCGGGACAGGGGGCGCGCACACTGAAGCTTTCTTT.

This clonotype has a handful of counts. The chain links TRBV6-1 to TRBJ2-5; TRBD1 might be the D (5 bases). The V end was cut by 6 bases, the J end by 5 bases, with 13 bases between. Per germline, CDR1 MNHNS and CDR2 SASEGT. This CDR3 has 13 amino acids. The CDR3 is CASSTDNRETQYF. Written as DNA, the CDR3 is TGTGCCAGCAGCACGGACAACCGGGAGACCCAGTACTTC.

The chain uses TRBV10-2 and TRBJ2-1, with D perhaps matching TRBD2 (7 bases). Germline values: CDR1 WSHSY, CDR2 SAAADI. The CDR3 has 15 amino acids. The V and J ends lost 7 bases and 7 bases respectively, with 20 bases between them. The DNA of the CDR3 is TGCGCCAGCACTTTAGGGGGGGCTGGTTCTAATGAGCAGTTCTTC. This gives the protein CASTLGGAGSNEQFF.

This clonotype occurred a few times. V gene TRBV6-6 combines with J gene TRBJ2-6; D not certain. Trimming removed 0 bases at V and 4 bases at J, with 4 bases between. Germline V CDR1 and CDR2: MNHNY, SVGAGI (reference sequence). This CDR3 spans 14 amino acids. Here the CDR3 reads CASSYSTGANVLTF. The CDR3 DNA is TGTGCCAGCAGTTACTCGACCGGGGCCAACGTCCTGACTTTC.

This clonotype was counted ten times or more. This chain links TRBV7-2 with TRBJ2-5; D perhaps matches TRBD2 (6 bases). The CDR3 contains 15 residues. Germline V lookup: CDR1 SGHTA, CDR2 FQGNSA. The V end was cut by 5 bases, the J end by 5 bases, with 18 bases between. The CDR3 loop is CASSPGSGSGETQYF. In DNA form, the CDR3 reads TGTGCCAGCAGCCCGGGAAGCGGGTCAGGGGAGACCCAGTACTTC.

CDR3 DNA sequence: TGTGCCAGCTCACCGACGACAGGGAGGCTACAGCCCCAGCATTTT. Translation gives CASSPTTGRLQPQHF. The chain joins TRBV18 to TRBJ1-5, with TRBD1 matching over 7 bases. V trimming: 3 bases; J trimming: 7 bases; junction bases outside the gene matches: 9. The CDR3 totals 15 residues. Germline-derived CDR1 and CDR2 are KGHSH and LQKENI.

This clonotype has only a few counts. The CDR3 reads CASSRRLAATNEQFF. In DNA, the CDR3 is TGTGCCAGCAGCCGGCGGCTAGCGGCTACCAATGAGCAGTTCTTC. The chain uses TRBV7-6 and TRBJ2-1; 7 nucleotides align to TRBD2. V lost 5 bases and J lost 6; bases outside the gene matches: 10. This CDR3 contains 15 residues. Germline values: CDR1 SGHVS, CDR2 FNYEAQ.

This sequence joins TRBV15 and TRBJ1-5, with 8 bases matching TRBD1. The CDR3 consists of 14 residues. V lost 5 bases and J lost 8; bases outside the gene matches: 8. Germline CDR1 is LNHNV and CDR2 is YYDKDF (reference sequence). The CDR3 sequence is CATSGSTGEEPQHF. The CDR3 DNA follows: TGTGCCACCAGCGGTTCGACAGGGGAAGAGCCCCAGCATTTT.

V and J are TRBV2 and TRBJ2-3; perhaps TRBD2 as D (6 bases). V was trimmed by 0 bases and J by 2 bases, leaving 9 bases between them. This CDR3 contains 15 residues. In germline, CDR1 is SNHLY, CDR2 FYNNEI. The CDR3 bases are TGTGCCAGCAGTGAAGCCAGCGGGTACACAGATACGCAGTATTTT. Translating gives CASSEASGYTDTQYF.